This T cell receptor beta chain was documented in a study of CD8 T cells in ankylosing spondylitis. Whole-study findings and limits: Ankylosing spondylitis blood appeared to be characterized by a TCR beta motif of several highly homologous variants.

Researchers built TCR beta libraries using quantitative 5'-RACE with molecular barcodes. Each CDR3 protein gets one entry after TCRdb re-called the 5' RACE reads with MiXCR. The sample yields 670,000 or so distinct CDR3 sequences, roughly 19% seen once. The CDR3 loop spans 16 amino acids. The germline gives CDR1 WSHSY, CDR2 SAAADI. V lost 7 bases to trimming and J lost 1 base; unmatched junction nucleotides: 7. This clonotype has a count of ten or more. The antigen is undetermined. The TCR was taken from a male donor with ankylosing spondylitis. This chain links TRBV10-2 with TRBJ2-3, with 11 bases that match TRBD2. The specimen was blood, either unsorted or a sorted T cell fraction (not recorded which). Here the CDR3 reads CASTGTSGPGTDTQYF. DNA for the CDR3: TGCGCCAGCACCGGGACTAGCGGACCAGGCACAGATACGCAGTATTTT.